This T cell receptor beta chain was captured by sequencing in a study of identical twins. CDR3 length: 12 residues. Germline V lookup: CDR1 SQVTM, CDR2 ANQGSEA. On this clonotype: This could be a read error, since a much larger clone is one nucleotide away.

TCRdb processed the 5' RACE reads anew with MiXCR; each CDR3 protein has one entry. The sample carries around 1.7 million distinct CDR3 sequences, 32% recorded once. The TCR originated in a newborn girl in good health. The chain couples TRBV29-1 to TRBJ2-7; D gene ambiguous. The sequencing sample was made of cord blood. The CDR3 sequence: CSVDGPNYERYF. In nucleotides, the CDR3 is TGCAGCGTTGACGGGCCTAACTACGAGCGGTACTTC.